The 9 T cell receptor beta chains below were found in one sample sequenced in a study of cytomegalovirus exposure and HLA in healthy donors. It was with 60 Vbeta and 13 Jbeta primers that the PCR ran. Libraries were prepared by immunoSEQ multiplex PCR; TCRdb keeps only in-frame clonotypes and omits some of them. The sample has around 70,000 clones, and its top ten clones hold 4% to 5.5%. The specimen sequenced was PBMCs. The receptor source for this set is a man aged 40-55 years in good health and CMV-seronegative.

V gene TRBV5-1 combines with J gene TRBJ1-4; 7 positions agree with TRBD1. The germline V gene has CDR1 SGHRS and CDR2 YFSETQ. J was trimmed by 0 bases and V by 4 bases; bases with no gene match: 12. The CDR3 runs 18 residues. CDR3 residues: CASSRTPGQSTTNEKLFF. CDR3 nucleotide sequence: TGCGCCAGCAGCAGGACCCCGGGACAGTCAACAACTAATGAAAAACTGTTTTTT.

This sequence joins TRBV28 and TRBJ2-5; the D gene is possibly TRBD2 (6 bases). In germline, CDR1 is MDHEN, CDR2 SYDVKM. V was clipped by 3 bases and J by 1 base, with 15 bases between them. The CDR3 has 16 amino acids. CDR3 DNA sequence: TGTGCCAGCAGTTTCTCGGGAGCGACACTCCAAGAGACCCAGTACTTC. Protein sequence: CASSFSGATLQETQYF.

The CDR3 loop reads CASSLQGAYFGYTF. Written as DNA, the CDR3 is TGTGCCAGCAGTTTACAGGGGGCGTATTTTGGCTACACCTTC. The V and J genes are TRBV28 and TRBJ1-2; TRBD1 matches at 8 bases. V shed 2 bases and J 7 bases; nucleotides not matched to a gene: 6. This CDR3 spans 14 amino acids. Germline-derived CDR1 and CDR2 are MDHEN and SYDVKM.

V usage is TRBV4-1 and J usage is TRBJ2-3, with TRBD1 as a possible D gene (6 bases). Trimming removed 1 base from V and 0 bases from J, with 11 bases in between. From germline, CDR1 is MGHRA and CDR2 YSYEKL. The CDR3 runs to 16 residues. The CDR3 DNA follows: TGCGCCAGCAGCCAAGGGCCGGGACAAAGCACAGATACGCAGTATTTT. Translated: CASSQGPGQSTDTQYF.

V and J are TRBV18 and TRBJ1-1; D is unclear. The CDR3 runs to 12 residues. With 2 bases removed from V and 7 bases from J, the gap between germline ends came to 8 bases. Germline CDR1 KGHSH, CDR2 LQKENI. In nucleotides, the CDR3 is TGTGCCAGCTCACCAGGGCCCGATGAAGCTTTCTTT. It yields the protein CASSPGPDEAFF.

This chain uses TRBV7-8 with TRBJ2-7, with 9 bases fitting TRBD1. Germline V gene sequence: CDR1 SGHVS, CDR2 FQNEAQ. V was clipped by 8 bases and J by 6 bases; unmatched bases: 2. The CDR3 spans 11 residues. CDR3 loop: CASGQGPEQYF. In DNA form, the CDR3 reads TGTGCCAGCGGACAGGGGCCCGAGCAGTACTTC.

This sequence joins TRBV10-3 and TRBJ1-6; maybe TRBD1 (5 bases). V was trimmed by 0 bases and J by 11 bases, leaving 11 bases between them. This CDR3 is 14 amino acids long. Per germline, CDR1 ENHRY and CDR2 SYGVKD. The CDR3 here is CAISESTGGAPLHF. The CDR3 bases are TGTGCCATCAGTGAGTCCACAGGAGGGGCACCCCTCCACTTT.

The chain uses TRBV7-2 and TRBJ2-1; 10 bases are shared with TRBD2. There are 16 residues in the CDR3. Germline V lookup: CDR1 SGHTA, CDR2 FQGNSA. Germline trimming cut 5 bases from V and 2 bases from J; bases unmatched to any gene: 6. DNA for the CDR3: TGTGCCAGCAGCCAGCCTAGCGGGAGTCCCTACAATGAGCAGTTCTTC. This gives the protein CASSQPSGSPYNEQFF.

This chain joins TRBV9 and TRBJ2-3, with 9 positions matching TRBD2. V lost 4 bases, J lost 0 bases, and 0 bases stayed unmatched. The CDR3 totals 14 residues. Germline values: CDR1 SGDLS, CDR2 YYNGEE. The CDR3 spells CASSSGGSTDTQYF. CDR3 DNA: TGTGCCAGCAGCAGCGGGGGGAGCACAGATACGCAGTATTTT.